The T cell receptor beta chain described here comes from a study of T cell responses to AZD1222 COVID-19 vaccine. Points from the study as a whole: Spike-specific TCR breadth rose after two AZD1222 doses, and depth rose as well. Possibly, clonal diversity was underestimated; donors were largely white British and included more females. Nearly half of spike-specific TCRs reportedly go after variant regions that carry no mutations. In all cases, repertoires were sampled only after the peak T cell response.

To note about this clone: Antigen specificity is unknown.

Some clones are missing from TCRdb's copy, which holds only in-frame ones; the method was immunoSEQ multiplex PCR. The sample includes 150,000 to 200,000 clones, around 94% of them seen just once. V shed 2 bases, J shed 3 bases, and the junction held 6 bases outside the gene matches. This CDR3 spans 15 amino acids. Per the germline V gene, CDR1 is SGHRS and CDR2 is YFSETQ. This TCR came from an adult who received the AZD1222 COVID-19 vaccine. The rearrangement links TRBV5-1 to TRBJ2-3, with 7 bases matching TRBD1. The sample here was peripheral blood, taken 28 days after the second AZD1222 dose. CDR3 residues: CASSLQQGSTDTQYF. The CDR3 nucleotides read TGCGCCAGCAGCTTACAACAGGGGTCGACAGATACGCAGTATTTT. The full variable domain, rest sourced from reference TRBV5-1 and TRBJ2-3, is KAGVTQTPRYLIKTRGQQVTLSCSPISGHRSVSWYQQTPGQGLQFLFEYFSETQRNKGNFPGRFSGRQFSNSRSEMNVSTLELGDSALYLCASSLQQGSTDTQYFGPGTRLTVL.